This TCR beta chain comes out of a study of CD8 T cells in Susac syndrome. The CDR3 extends over 15 amino acids. V was trimmed by 4 bases and J by 2 bases, leaving 15 bases between them. Germline V gene data show CDR1 as LGHNA and CDR2 as YSLEER. About 0.5 to 1 ug RNA was reverse transcribed with random hexamers. TCRdb processed the immunoSEQ multiplex PCR reads anew with MiXCR; each CDR3 protein has one entry. Seen here are approximately 150,000 distinct CDR3 sequences, approximately 95% observed once, and the top ten hold about 0.095%. The V and J genes are TRBV4-3 and TRBJ2-7, with a possible D match to TRBD1 (6 bases). The sequence was collected from a human donor with multiple sclerosis. Sequencing was carried out using CD4+ T cells from PBMCs. This CDR3 reads CASSLLQGGTYEQYF. The CDR3 DNA reads TGCGCCAGCAGCCTTCTACAGGGTGGGACCTACGAGCAGTACTTC.